This TCR beta chain was obtained from a study of cytomegalovirus exposure and HLA in healthy donors. Study results and caveats: Highly shared sequence variants in one cluster were likely a sequencing artifact. About 87% or about 30% of the time was how often most TCR beta V segments were productive, according to an earlier analysis.

This PCR relied on a set of 60 Vbeta primers and 13 Jbeta primers. Methods used by the authors: Counted up in a later analysis, unique TCR beta chains came to about 80 million, with about 9.9 million shared. Some clones are missing from TCRdb's copy, which holds only in-frame ones; the method was immunoSEQ multiplex PCR. V, J and clone size were drawn from that table, and D and trimming were deduced from the DNA. In the table there are fewer than 150,000 clones, 80% of which are singletons. Trimming pared 5 bases from V and 5 bases from J, leaving 4 bases between. Germline V gene lookup returns CDR1 LGHNT and CDR2 FRNRAP. The CDR3 is 11 amino acids. As concerns this clone: No antigen is known for it.

This sequence joins TRBV12-5 and TRBJ2-1; D call uncertain. This receptor was taken from a female donor in good health and CMV-seropositive. Sequencing was performed on PBMCs. CDR3 protein: CASGLNNEQFF. The CDR3 nucleotides are TGTGCTAGTGGTCTTAACAATGAGCAGTTCTTC.